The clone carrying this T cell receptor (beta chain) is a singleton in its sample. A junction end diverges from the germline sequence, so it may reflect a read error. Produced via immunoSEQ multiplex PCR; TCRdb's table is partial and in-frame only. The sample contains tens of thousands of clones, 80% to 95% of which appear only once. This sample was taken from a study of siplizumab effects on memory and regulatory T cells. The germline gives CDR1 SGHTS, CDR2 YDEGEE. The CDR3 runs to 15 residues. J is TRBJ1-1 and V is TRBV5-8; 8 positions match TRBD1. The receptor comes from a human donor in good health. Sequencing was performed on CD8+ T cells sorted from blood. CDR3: CASRFRDRKNTEAFF. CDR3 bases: TGTGCCAGCCGCTTCCGGGACAGGAAGAACACTGAAGCTTTCTTT.